This T cell receptor (beta chain) was sequenced during a study of blood T cells in healthy people across ages. Sample-barcoded 5' priming and a J-beta primer mix drove a second PCR of roughly 6 to 12 cycles. Each CDR3 protein is one row after TCRdb ran MiXCR on the 5' RACE reads. Seen here are fewer than 1,000,000 distinct CDR3 sequences, about 45% observed once, and the top ten hold over 15%. This CDR3 is built from 13 residues. In germline, CDR1 is MNHNY, CDR2 SVGAGI (reference sequence). This clonotype was detected only a few times. The chain is built from TRBV6-6 and TRBJ2-5, with 8 bases aligning to TRBD2. Gene TRBJ2-7 matches the end of the DNA better, so the J call may be wrong. The specimen was blood. This receptor was taken from a man older than 75 in good health. Here the CDR3 reads CASEQSGSYEQYF. The DNA for the CDR3 is TGTGCCAGCGAGCAAAGCGGGAGCTACGAGCAGTACTTC.